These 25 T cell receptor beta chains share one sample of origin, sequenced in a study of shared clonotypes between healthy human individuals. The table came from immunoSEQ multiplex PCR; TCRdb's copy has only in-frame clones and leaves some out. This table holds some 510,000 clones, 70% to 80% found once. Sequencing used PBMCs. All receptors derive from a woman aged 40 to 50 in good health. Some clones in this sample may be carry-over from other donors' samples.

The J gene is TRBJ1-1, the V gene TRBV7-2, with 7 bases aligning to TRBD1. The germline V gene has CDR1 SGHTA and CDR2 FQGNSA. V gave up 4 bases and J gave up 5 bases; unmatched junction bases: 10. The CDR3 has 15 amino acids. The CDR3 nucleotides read TGTGCCAGCAGCTCTTCGACAGGGCGGCAGACTGAAGCTTTCTTT. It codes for CASSSSTGRQTEAFF.

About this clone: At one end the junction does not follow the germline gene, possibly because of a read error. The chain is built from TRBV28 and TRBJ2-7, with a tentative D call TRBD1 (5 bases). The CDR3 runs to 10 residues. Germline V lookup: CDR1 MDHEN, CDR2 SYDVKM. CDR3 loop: CASTKGVGIF. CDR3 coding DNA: TGTGCCAGCACAAAAGGGGTGGGAATCTTC.

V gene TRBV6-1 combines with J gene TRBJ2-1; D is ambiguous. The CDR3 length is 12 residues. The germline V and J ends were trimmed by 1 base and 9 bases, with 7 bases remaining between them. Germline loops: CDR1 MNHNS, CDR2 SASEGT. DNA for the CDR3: TGTGCCAGCAGTGAAGTGCCGGGTGAGCAGTTCTTC. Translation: CASSEVPGEQFF.

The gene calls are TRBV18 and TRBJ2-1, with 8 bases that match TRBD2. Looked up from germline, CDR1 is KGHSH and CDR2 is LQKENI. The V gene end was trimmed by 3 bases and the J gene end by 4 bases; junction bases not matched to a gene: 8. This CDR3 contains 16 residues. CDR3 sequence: CASSPPSSGRYNEQFF. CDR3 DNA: TGTGCCAGCTCACCGCCCTCTAGCGGGCGATACAATGAGCAGTTCTTC.

CDR3 in DNA: TGCGCCAGCAGCGGAGGACAGACCTTACCCCCCTACAATGAGCAGTTCTTC. Translation gives CASSGGQTLPPYNEQFF. The gene calls are TRBV5-1 and TRBJ2-1; possible D gene TRBD1, 6 bases. Germline CDR1 and CDR2: SGHRS and YFSETQ. With 4 bases removed from V and 2 bases from J, the gap between germline ends came to 19 bases. This CDR3 contains 17 residues.

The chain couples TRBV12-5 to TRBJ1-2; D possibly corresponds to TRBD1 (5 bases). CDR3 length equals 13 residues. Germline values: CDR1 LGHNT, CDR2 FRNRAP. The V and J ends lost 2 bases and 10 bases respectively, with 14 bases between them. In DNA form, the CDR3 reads TGTGCTAGTGGTTTGTACGACGTGGGGGTCTACACCTTC. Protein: CASGLYDVGVYTF.

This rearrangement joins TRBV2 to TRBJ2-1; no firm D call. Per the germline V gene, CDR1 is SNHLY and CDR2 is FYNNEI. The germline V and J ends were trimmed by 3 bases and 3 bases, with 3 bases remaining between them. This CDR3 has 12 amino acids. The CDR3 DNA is TGTGCCAGCAGTGATGACTACAATGAGCAGTTCTTC. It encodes CASSDDYNEQFF.

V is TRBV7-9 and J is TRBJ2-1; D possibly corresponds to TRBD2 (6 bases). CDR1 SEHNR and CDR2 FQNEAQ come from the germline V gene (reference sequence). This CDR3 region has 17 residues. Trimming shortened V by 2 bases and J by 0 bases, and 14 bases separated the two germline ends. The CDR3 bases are TGTGCCAGCAGCTTACCCCGGGACTGGAGCTCCTACAATGAGCAGTTCTTC. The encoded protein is CASSLPRDWSSYNEQFF.

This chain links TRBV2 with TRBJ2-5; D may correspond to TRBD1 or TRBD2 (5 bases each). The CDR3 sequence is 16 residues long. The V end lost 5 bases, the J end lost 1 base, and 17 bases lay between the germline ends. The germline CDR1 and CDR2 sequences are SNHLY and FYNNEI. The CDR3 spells CASSNHRGRSQETQYF. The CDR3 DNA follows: TGTGCCAGCAGTAATCACCGGGGCCGGAGCCAAGAGACCCAGTACTTC.

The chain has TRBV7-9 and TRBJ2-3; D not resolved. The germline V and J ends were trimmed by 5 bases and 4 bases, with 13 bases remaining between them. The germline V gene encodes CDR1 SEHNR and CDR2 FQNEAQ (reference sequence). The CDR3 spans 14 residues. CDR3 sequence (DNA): TGTGCCAGCAGCCCCCCTAGGGTCCCAGATACGCAGTATTTT. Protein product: CASSPPRVPDTQYF.

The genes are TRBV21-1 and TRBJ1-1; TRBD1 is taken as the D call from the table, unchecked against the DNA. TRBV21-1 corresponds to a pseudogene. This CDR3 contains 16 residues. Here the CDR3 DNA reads TGTGCCAGCAGCGCCCATGTATACACAATTCGCACTGAAGCTTTCTTT. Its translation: CASSAHVYTIRTEAFF.

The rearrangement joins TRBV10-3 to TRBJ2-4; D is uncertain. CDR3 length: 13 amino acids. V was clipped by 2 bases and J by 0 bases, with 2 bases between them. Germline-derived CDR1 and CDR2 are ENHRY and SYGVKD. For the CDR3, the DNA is TGTGCCATCAGTGAGCTAGCCAAAAACATTCAGTACTTC. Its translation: CAISELAKNIQYF.

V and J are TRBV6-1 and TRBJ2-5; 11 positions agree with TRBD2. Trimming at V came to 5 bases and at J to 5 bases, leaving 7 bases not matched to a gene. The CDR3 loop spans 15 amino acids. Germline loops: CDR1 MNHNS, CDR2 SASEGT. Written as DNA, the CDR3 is TGTGCCAGCAGTCCACTAGCGGGAGATCCTGAGACCCAGTACTTC. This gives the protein CASSPLAGDPETQYF.

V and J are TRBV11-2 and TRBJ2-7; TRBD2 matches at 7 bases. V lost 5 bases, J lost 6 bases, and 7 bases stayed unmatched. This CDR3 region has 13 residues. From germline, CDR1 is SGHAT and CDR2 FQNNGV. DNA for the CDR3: TGTGCCAGCAGCAAGGGAGGGCCTGGCGAGCAGTACTTC. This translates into CASSKGGPGEQYF. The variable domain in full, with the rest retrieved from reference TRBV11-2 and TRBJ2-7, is EAGVAQSPRYKIIEKRQSVAFWCNPISGHATLYWYQQILGQGPKLLIQFQNNGVVDDSQLPKDRFSAERLKGVDSTLKIQPAKLEDSAVYLCASSKGGPGEQYFGPGTRLTVT.

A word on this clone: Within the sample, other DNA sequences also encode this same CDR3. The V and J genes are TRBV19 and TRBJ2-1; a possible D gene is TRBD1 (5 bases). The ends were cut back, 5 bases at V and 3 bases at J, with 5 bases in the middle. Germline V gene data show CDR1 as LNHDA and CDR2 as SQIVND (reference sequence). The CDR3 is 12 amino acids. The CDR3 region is CASSDSYNEQFF. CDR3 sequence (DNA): TGTGCCAGTAGTGACAGCTACAATGAGCAGTTCTTC.

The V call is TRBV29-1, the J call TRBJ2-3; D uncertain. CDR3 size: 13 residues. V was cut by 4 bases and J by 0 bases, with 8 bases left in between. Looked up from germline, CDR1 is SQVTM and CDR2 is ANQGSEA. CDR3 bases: TGCAGCGTTGCAGCGTCTAGCACAGATACGCAGTATTTT. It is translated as CSVAASSTDTQYF.

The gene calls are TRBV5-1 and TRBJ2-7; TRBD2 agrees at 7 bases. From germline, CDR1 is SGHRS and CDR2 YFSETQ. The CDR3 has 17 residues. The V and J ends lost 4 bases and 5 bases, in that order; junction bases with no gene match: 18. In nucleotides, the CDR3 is TGCGCCAGCAGCCCGGGGGGTGGCCCACTGAGTACCCACGAGCAGTACTTC. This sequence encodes CASSPGGGPLSTHEQYF.

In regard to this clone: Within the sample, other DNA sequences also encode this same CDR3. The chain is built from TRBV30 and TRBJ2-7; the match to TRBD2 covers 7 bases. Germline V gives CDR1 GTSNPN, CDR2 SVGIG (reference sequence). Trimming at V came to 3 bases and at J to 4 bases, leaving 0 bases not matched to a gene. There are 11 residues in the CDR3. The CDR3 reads CAWSGGYEQYF. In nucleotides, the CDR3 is TGTGCCTGGAGCGGGGGGTACGAGCAGTACTTC.

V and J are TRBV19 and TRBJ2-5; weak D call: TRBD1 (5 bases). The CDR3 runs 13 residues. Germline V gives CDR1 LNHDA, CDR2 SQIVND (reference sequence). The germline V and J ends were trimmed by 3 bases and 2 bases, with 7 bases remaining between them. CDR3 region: CASSMGRQETQYF. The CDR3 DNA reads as TGTGCCAGTAGTATGGGGCGGCAAGAGACCCAGTACTTC. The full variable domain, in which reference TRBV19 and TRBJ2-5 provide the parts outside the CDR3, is DGGITQSPKYLFRKEGQNVTLSCEQNLNHDAMYWYRQDPGQGLRLIYYSQIVNDFQKGDIAEGYSVSREKKESFPLTVTSAQKNPTAFYLCASSMGRQETQYFGPGTRLLVL.

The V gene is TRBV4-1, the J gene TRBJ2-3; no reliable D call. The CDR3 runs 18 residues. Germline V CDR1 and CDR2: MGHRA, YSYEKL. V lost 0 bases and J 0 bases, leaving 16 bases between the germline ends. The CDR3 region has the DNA TGCGCCAGCAGCCAAGATCAGATTACTGCTTCTAGCACAGATACGCAGTATTTT. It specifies CASSQDQITASSTDTQYF.

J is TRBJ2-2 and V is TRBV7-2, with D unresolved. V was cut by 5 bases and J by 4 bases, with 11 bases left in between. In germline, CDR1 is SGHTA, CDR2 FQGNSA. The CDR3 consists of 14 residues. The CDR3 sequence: CASSTVSSTGELFF. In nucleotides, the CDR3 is TGTGCCAGCAGCACGGTGTCAAGCACCGGGGAGCTGTTTTTT.

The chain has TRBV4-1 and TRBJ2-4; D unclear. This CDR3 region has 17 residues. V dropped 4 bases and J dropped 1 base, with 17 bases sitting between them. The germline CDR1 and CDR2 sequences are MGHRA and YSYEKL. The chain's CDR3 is CASSLNSPVEAKNIQYF. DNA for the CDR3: TGCGCCAGCAGCCTCAACTCTCCCGTTGAGGCCAAAAACATTCAGTACTTC.

CDR3 coding DNA: TGTGCCCCCTCCCCGGTTGGAAACACCATATATTTT. This translates into CAPSPVGNTIYF. V and J are TRBV28 and TRBJ1-3; D is unresolved. The CDR3 extends over 12 amino acids. Between the trimmed V and J ends, which lost 11 bases and 3 bases, there was a span of 11 bases. Germline-derived CDR1 and CDR2 are MDHEN and SYDVKM.

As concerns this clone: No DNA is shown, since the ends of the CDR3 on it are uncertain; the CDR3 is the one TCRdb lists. CDR3 residues: CASSSDSFLETQYF. V usage is TRBV5-1 and J usage is TRBJ2-5; the table's D call of TRBD1 was not tested on the DNA. Germline values: CDR1 SGHRS, CDR2 YFSETQ. The CDR3 length equals 14 residues, ends included.

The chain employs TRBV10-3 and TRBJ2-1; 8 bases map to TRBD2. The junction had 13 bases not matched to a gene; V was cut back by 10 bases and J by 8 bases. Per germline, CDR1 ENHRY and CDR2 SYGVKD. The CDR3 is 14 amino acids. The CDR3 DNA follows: TGTGCCACCAACACGGGAGGGCTTAGCGATGAGCAGTTCTTC. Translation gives CATNTGGLSDEQFF.